The T cell receptor beta chain under discussion was sequenced for a study of technical replicates of blood from a few donors. The protocol was immunoSEQ multiplex PCR, while the TCRdb copy is restricted to in-frame clones and leaves out a portion. This repertoire shows fewer than 90,000 clones, about 88% found once; its top ten account for 0.41%. Source material: T cells isolated from PBMCs. The receptor was derived from a human donor in good health.

CDR3 nucleotides: TGTGCCATCAGTGAGGCCGCTAGCGGGGTCAATGAGCAGTTCTTC. Translation: CAISEAASGVNEQFF. The V and J genes are TRBV10-3 and TRBJ2-1; 9 bases are shared with TRBD2. Germline assignment: CDR1 ENHRY and CDR2 SYGVKD. J was trimmed by 6 bases and V by 2 bases; bases with no gene match: 5. The CDR3 is 15 residues long.